This TCR beta chain comes out of a study of technical replicates of blood from a handful of donors. Repertoires were generated with immunoSEQ multiplex PCR, while TCRdb's copy carries only in-frame clones and drops some. This table holds around 97,000 clones, just under 95% found once. This clone has only one observation. One end of the junction varies from germline; a read error may be responsible. At the DNA level, this CDR3 is encoded by other sequences in the same sample as well. The V gene's germline CDR1 is SGHVS and CDR2 FQNEAQ. The CDR3 is 15 residues long. The source is a human donor in good health. Sequencing used T cells isolated from PBMCs. The chain combines TRBV7-8 with TRBJ1-1; D is unresolved. The CDR3 loop is CASSFVPQVNTEAFF. DNA for the CDR3: TGTGCCAGCAGCTTTGTCCCTCAGGTGAACACCGAAGCTTTCTTT.